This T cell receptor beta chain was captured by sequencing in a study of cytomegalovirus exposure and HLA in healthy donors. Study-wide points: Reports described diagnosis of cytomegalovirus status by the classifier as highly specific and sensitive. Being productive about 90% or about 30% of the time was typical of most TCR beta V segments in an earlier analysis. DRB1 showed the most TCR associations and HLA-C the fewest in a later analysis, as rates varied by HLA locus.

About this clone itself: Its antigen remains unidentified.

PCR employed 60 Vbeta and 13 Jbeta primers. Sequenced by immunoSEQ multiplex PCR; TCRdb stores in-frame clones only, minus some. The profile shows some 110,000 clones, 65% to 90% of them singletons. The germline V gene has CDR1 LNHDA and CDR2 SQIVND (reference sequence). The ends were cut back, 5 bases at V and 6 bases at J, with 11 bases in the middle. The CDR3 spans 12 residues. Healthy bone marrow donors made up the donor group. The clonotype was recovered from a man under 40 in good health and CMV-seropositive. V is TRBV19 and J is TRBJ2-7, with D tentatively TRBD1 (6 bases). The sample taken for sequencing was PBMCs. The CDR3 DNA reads TGTGCCAGTAGTCCGGACAGACGCGAGCAGTACTTC. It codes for CASSPDRREQYF. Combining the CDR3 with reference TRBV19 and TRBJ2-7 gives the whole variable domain DGGITQSPKYLFRKEGQNVTLSCEQNLNHDAMYWYRQDPGQGLRLIYYSQIVNDFQKGDIAEGYSVSREKKESFPLTVTSAQKNPTAFYLCASSPDRREQYFGPGTRLTVT.